This T cell receptor (beta chain) was found in a study of T cell repertoires in cytomegalovirus infection. Study observations and caveats: The ex vivo response was dominated by HLA-C-restricted CMV-specific TCR beta clonotypes.

Comments on this clonotype: Its antigen remains unknown.

The CDR3 extends over 14 amino acids. The V gene lost 7 bases and the J gene lost 5 bases, with 15 bases spanning the gap. Germline V gives CDR1 SGHTA, CDR2 FQGNSA. TCRdb fed the reads into MiXCR, producing one record per CDR3 protein. The top ten clones hold approximately 19% of a sample with approximately 260,000 distinct CDR3 sequences, less than 25% of them seen once. This TCR was sampled from a human donor in good health (CMV status not recorded). Some clones in this sample may be carry-over from other donors' samples. Sample: cultured PBMCs, taken from culture after CMV antigen stimulation. The rearrangement uses TRBV7-2 and TRBJ2-1; possible D gene TRBD2, 6 bases. The DNA for the CDR3 is TGTGCCAGCAATCCTAGCGCCTGGAACAATGAGCAGTTCTTC. Residues: CASNPSAWNNEQFF.